These 4 T cell receptor beta chains were all obtained from the same sample, sequenced in a study of blood T cell repertoires in COVID-19. Here immunoSEQ multiplex PCR was the method, and the copy in TCRdb shows in-frame clones only, minus some. The sample consists of around 190,000 clones, approximately 80% of them appearing once. Sequenced input: peripheral blood. The receptor source for this set is a human donor in a cohort sampled during active COVID-19.

The genes are TRBV6-5 and TRBJ1-2, with TRBD1 identical over 7 bases. Germline V gene lookup returns CDR1 MNHEY and CDR2 SVGAGI. The CDR3 is made up of 13 amino acids. V was clipped by 4 bases and J by 7 bases; unmatched bases: 6. CDR3 protein: CASSFTGVRGYTF. Here the CDR3 DNA reads TGTGCCAGCAGTTTCACAGGGGTTCGTGGCTACACCTTC.

V and J are TRBV14 and TRBJ2-5, with D possibly TRBD1 on 5 matching bases. V lost 5 bases to trimming and J lost 5 bases, with 18 bases between them. Germline values: CDR1 SGHDN, CDR2 FVKESK. The CDR3 has 15 residues. The CDR3 DNA sequence: TGTGCCAGCAGCTCCCGACAGTGGGTAGGGGAGACCCAGTACTTC. This sequence encodes CASSSRQWVGETQYF.

This chain uses TRBV18 with TRBJ1-1, with 7 bases that match TRBD1. Unmatched junction bases numbered 8, after V lost 5 bases and J lost 11 bases. Germline CDR1 reads KGHSH; CDR2 reads LQKENI. The CDR3 is 12 residues long. This CDR3 is CASSGLQGSAFF. CDR3 nucleotides: TGTGCCAGCTCAGGTTTACAGGGGAGCGCTTTCTTT.

This clone has a single count. This chain joins TRBV4-1 and TRBJ2-1; D not resolved. Trimming removed 4 bases at V and 0 bases at J, with 10 bases between. There are 15 residues in the CDR3. Germline V gene lookup returns CDR1 MGHRA and CDR2 YSYEKL. CDR3 region: CASSPGPSSYNEQFF. In nucleotides, the CDR3 is TGCGCCAGCAGCCCGGGTCCCAGCTCCTACAATGAGCAGTTCTTC.